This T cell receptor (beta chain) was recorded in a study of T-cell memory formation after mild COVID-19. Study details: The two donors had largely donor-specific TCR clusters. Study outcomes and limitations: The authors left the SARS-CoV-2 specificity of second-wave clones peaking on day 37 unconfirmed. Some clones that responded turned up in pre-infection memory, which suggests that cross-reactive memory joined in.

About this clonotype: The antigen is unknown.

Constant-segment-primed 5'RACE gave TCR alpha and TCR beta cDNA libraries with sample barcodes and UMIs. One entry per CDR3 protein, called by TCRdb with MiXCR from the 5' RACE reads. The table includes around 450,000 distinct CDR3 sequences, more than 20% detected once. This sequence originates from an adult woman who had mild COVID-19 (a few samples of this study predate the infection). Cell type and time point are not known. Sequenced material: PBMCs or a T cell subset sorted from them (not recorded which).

CDR3 region: CSVNMDLNTEAFF. CDR3 bases: TGCAGCGTTAATATGGATCTGAACACTGAAGCTTTCTTT. This chain connects TRBV29-1 to TRBJ1-1, with D unclear. V lost 5 bases and J 0 bases, leaving 10 bases between the germline ends. CDR3 length equals 13 residues. The germline V gene encodes CDR1 SQVTM and CDR2 ANQGSEA.